Listed below are T cell receptor beta chains from one sample, sequenced in a study of T-cell reconstitution after alpha-beta-depleted transplantation in children. TCRdb independently ran MiXCR on the PCR reads; one entry per CDR3 protein. The table records more than 200,000 distinct CDR3 sequences, roughly a quarter of them present only once. Sequenced material: PBMCs, mostly from graft donor cells, taken 360 days after TCRalphabeta/CD19-depleted stem cell transplant. The receptors stem from a female patient aged 2-10 years who had a stem cell transplant for congenital amegakaryocytic thrombocytopenia, so the T cells may come from the graft donor. CDR3s include the opening cysteine and the closing phenylalanine or tryptophan. A D gene is named only where the DNA matches it firmly. Clone size is not always given. Where it is, it says once, few, many or a class for expanded clones.

>TRBV7-9|TRBJ1-1|few|-
CAGSTSTVPNTEAFF
TGTGCCGGATCTACATCGACAGTACCCAACACTGAAGCTTTCTTT
>TRBV15|TRBJ2-6|-|-
CATSRAGTGANVLTF
TGTGCCACCAGCAGGGCAGGGACCGGGGCCAACGTCCTGACTTTC
>TRBV12-3/TRBV12-4|TRBJ1-5|-|TRBD1
CASSLGQGYGDQPQHF
TGTGCCAGCAGTTTGGGACAGGGGTACGGGGATCAGCCCCAGCATTTT
>TRBV5-1|TRBJ2-3|-|-
CASSLALDASHTDTQYF
TGCGCCAGCAGCTTGGCCCTGGACGCTTCTCACACAGATACGCAGTATTTT
>TRBV9|TRBJ2-1|few|-
CASSDGTVYNEQFF
TGTGCCAGCAGTGACGGCACAGTCTACAATGAGCAGTTCTTC
>TRBV14|TRBJ2-7|few|-
CASSQLGHSYEQYF
TGTGCCAGCAGCCAACTGGGTCACTCCTACGAGCAGTACTTC
>TRBV20-1|TRBJ2-7|-|TRBD1
CSARGTEGGRGLLEQYF
TGCAGTGCTAGAGGAACTGAGGGGGGCAGGGGGCTCCTCGAGCAGTACTTC
>TRBV7-9|TRBJ2-3|-|-
CASSPPPDTQYF
TGTGCCAGCAGCCCCCCCCCAGATACGCAGTATTTT
>TRBV3-1|TRBJ1-6|few|-
CASSQEGTNSPLHF
TGTGCCAGCAGCCAAGAGGGTACGAATTCACCCCTCCACTTT
>TRBV10-1|TRBJ2-1|-|TRBD1
CASRLSRPGQVSNEQFF
TGCGCCAGCAGACTCTCGCGACCGGGACAGGTCAGCAATGAGCAGTTCTTC
>TRBV7-7|TRBJ2-5|few|-
CASSYRAGLETQYF
TGTGCCAGCAGCTACCGGGCAGGGCTAGAGACCCAGTACTTC
>TRBV4-3|TRBJ1-1|few|-
CASSQGPTNTEAFF
TGCGCCAGCAGCCAAGGGCCAACTAACACTGAAGCTTTCTTT
>TRBV12-3/TRBV12-4|TRBJ2-2|-|-
CASSLWRTGELFF
TGTGCCAGCAGTTTATGGAGAACCGGGGAGCTGTTTTTT
>TRBV20-1|TRBJ2-3|-|TRBD2
CSASWSQREGTDTQYF
TGCAGTGCTAGTTGGAGCCAGCGGGAGGGCACAGATACGCAGTATTTT
>TRBV20-1|TRBJ1-5|-|-
CSASSVSNQPQHF
TGCAGTGCTAGTTCTGTTAGCAATCAGCCCCAGCATTTT